The 12 T cell receptor beta chains given below trace back to one sample, sequenced in a study of T cell repertoires in cytomegalovirus infection. TCRdb independently ran MiXCR on the reads; one entry per CDR3 protein. This table holds hundreds of thousands of distinct CDR3 sequences, roughly 43% found once. No antigen has been assigned to these receptors. The sample consisted of cultured PBMCs, taken from culture after CMV antigen stimulation. These receptors were taken from a human donor in good health (CMV status not recorded). Some clones in this sample may be carry-over from other donors' samples.

This chain joins TRBV11-2 and TRBJ2-1; 10 bases line up with TRBD2. CDR3 length equals 15 residues. Looked up from germline, CDR1 is SGHAT and CDR2 is FQNNGV. V lost 2 bases to trimming and J lost 5 bases; unmatched junction nucleotides: 3. This chain's CDR3 is CASSLTLAGNNEQFF. Here the CDR3 DNA reads TGTGCCAGCAGCTTAACACTAGCGGGGAACAATGAGCAGTTCTTC.

V and J are TRBV5-6 and TRBJ1-3; D remains unclear. This CDR3 is 17 amino acids long. Germline V gene data show CDR1 as SGHDT and CDR2 as YYEEEE. V gave up 2 bases and J gave up 0 bases, with 15 bases separating them. Here the CDR3 reads CASSFSGRTRSGNTIYF. CDR3 nucleotides: TGTGCCAGCAGCTTTTCGGGCAGGACCCGCTCTGGAAACACCATATATTTT.

In this sample, this clonotype turned up a few times. The J gene is TRBJ2-5, the V gene TRBV7-8; tentatively, D is TRBD1 (6 bases). This CDR3 has 17 residues. V was shortened by 1 base and J by 3 bases, with 18 bases between the two germline ends. Germline V gives CDR1 SGHVS, CDR2 FQNEAQ. CDR3 nucleotides: TGTGCCAGCAGCTTAGTTCGAAACAGGGAATGGAAAGAGACCCAGTACTTC. Translating it yields CASSLVRNREWKETQYF. The complete variable domain, with remaining parts taken from reference TRBV7-8 and TRBJ2-5, reads GAGVSQSPRYKVAKRGQDVALRCDPISGHVSLFWYQQALGQGPEFLTYFQNEAQLDKSGLPSDRFFAERPEGSVSTLKIQRTQQEDSAVYLCASSLVRNREWKETQYFGPGTRLLVL.

The chain recombines TRBV20-1 with TRBJ2-3; D might be TRBD1 (5 bases). Germline V gives CDR1 DFQATT, CDR2 SNEGSKA (reference sequence). The V end lost 3 bases, the J end lost 6 bases, and 10 bases lay between the germline ends. The CDR3 covers 12 residues. The CDR3 protein is CSARLQGDTQYF. CDR3 nucleotide sequence: TGCAGTGCTAGGCTTCAGGGCGATACGCAGTATTTT.

The chain joins TRBV6-2 or TRBV6-3 to TRBJ1-1, with D perhaps TRBD1 (5 bases). CDR1 is MNHEY and CDR2 is SVGEGT in the germline V gene. CDR3 size: 14 residues. The CDR3 bases are TGTGTCACCTCCCGGGGCACCAAGAACACTGAAGCTTTCTTT. It encodes CVTSRGTKNTEAFF.

This clonotype was seen more than once but under ten times. The CDR3 spells CASSPSSGRSQETQYF. The CDR3, as DNA: TGTGCCAGCAGCCCCTCGTCAGGGAGGTCCCAAGAGACCCAGTACTTC. The chain is built from TRBV7-6 and TRBJ2-5, with D perhaps TRBD2 (6 bases). Trimming shortened V by 5 bases and J by 1 base, and 17 bases separated the two germline ends. This CDR3 has 16 residues. The V gene's germline CDR1 is SGHVS and CDR2 FNYEAQ.

This chain connects TRBV25-1 to TRBJ2-2, with 7 bases aligning to TRBD2. CDR3 size: 16 residues. Per the germline V gene, CDR1 is MGHDK and CDR2 is SYGVNS. The ends lost 6 bases at V and 4 bases at J; junction bases unmatched: 11. The CDR3 sequence is CASRGGGGGATGELFF. The CDR3 DNA follows: TGTGCCAGCAGGGGGGGAGGCGGGGGAGCCACCGGGGAGCTGTTTTTT.

The V call is TRBV4-1, the J call TRBJ2-7, with 9 bases fitting TRBD1. V lost 1 base to trimming and J lost 3 bases; unmatched junction nucleotides: 1. CDR1 is MGHRA and CDR2 is YSYEKL in the germline V gene. CDR3 size: 14 residues. The CDR3 region has the DNA TGCGCCAGCAGCCAAGGGGACAGGGTCTACGAGCAGTACTTC. Protein: CASSQGDRVYEQYF.

The rearrangement joins TRBV20-1 to TRBJ2-7; 11 nucleotides agree with TRBD2. There are 14 residues in the CDR3. The V segment lost 6 bases and the J segment 3 bases; nucleotides outside the gene matches: 7. Germline assignment: CDR1 DFQATT and CDR2 SNEGSKA (reference sequence). CDR3 sequence reads: CSAHSGGAVYEQYF. Here the CDR3 DNA reads TGCAGTGCGCATAGCGGGGGGGCCGTCTACGAGCAGTACTTC.

The V gene is TRBV6-2 or TRBV6-3, the J gene TRBJ2-7, with D perhaps matching TRBD1 or TRBD2 (5 bases each). CDR3 length equals 14 residues. Between the trimmed V and J ends, which lost 6 bases and 5 bases, there was a span of 17 bases. The germline V gene has CDR1 MNHEY and CDR2 SVGEGT. The CDR3 DNA sequence: TGTGCCAGCAGCAGCGTGGGAAGAGGGGACGAGCAGTACTTC. Its protein product is CASSSVGRGDEQYF.

The chain combines TRBV7-7 with TRBJ2-1; 10 bases align to TRBD2. From germline, CDR1 is SSHAT and CDR2 FNYEAQ (reference sequence). Germline trimming cut 5 bases from V and 6 bases from J; bases unmatched to any gene: 7. This CDR3 contains 15 residues. The chain's CDR3 is CASSNGLAALNEQFF. The CDR3 DNA sequence: TGTGCCAGCAGCAACGGACTAGCGGCCCTCAATGAGCAGTTCTTC. Combining the CDR3 with reference TRBV7-7 and TRBJ2-1 gives the whole variable domain GAGVSQSPRYKVTKRGQDVTLRCDPISSHATLYWYQQALGQGPEFLTYFNYEAQPDKSGLPSDRFSAERPEGSISTLTIQRTEQRDSAMYRCASSNGLAALNEQFFGPGTRLTVL.

The sample holds a few counts of this clonotype. This sequence joins TRBV7-2 and TRBJ2-7; tentatively, D is TRBD2 (6 bases). The CDR3 loop spans 15 amino acids. The germline CDR1 and CDR2 sequences are SGHTA and FQGNSA. V lost 4 bases and J 3 bases, leaving 16 bases between the germline ends. CDR3 nucleotide sequence: TGTGCCAGCAGCTACGGGGCGGGATGGGACTACGAGCAGTACTTC. As protein: CASSYGAGWDYEQYF.